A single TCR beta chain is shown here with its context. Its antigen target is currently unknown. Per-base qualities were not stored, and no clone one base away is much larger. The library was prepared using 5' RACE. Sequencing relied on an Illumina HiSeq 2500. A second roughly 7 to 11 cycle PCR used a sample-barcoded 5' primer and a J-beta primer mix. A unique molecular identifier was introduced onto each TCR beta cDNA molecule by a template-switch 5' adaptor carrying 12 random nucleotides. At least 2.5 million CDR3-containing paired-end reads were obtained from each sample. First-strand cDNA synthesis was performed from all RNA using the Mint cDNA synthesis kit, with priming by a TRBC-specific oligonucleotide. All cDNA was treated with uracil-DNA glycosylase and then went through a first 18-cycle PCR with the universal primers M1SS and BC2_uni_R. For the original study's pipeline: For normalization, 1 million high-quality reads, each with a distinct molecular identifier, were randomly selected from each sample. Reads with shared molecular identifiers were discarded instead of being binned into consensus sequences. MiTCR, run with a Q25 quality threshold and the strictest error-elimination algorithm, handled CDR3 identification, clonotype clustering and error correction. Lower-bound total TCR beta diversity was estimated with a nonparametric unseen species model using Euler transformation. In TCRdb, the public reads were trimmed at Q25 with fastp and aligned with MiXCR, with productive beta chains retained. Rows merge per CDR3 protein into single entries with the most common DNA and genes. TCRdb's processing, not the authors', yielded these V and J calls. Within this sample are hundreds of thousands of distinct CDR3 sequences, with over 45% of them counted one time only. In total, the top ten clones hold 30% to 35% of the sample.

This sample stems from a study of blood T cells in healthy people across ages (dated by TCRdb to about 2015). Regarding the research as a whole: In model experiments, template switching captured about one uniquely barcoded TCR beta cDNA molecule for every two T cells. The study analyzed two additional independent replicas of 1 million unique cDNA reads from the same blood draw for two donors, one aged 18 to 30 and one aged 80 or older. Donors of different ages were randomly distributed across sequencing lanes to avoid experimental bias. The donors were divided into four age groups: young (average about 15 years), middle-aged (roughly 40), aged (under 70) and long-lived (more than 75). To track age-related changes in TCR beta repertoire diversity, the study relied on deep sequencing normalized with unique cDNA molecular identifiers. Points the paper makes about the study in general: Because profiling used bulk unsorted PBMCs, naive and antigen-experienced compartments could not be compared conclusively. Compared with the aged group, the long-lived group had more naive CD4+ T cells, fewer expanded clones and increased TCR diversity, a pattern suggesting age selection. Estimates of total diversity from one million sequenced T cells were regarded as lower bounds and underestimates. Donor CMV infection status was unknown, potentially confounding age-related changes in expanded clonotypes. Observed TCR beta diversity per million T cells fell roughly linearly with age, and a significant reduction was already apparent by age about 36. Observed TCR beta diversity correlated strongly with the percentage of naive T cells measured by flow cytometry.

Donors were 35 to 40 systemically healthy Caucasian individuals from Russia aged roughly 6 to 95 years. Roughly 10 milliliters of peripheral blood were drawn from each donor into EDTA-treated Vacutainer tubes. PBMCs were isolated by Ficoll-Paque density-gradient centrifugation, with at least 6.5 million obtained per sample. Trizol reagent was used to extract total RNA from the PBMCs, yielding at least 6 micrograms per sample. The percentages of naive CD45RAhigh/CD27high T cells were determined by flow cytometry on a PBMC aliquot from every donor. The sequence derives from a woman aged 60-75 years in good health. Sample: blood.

The CDR3 sequence is CSARVASTQETQYF. The DNA reads TGCAGTGCTAGAGTCGCTAGCACCCAAGAGACCCAGTACTTC. The sequence is built from TRBV20-1 and TRBJ2-5; a weak D assignment points to TRBD2 (5 bases agree). CDR1 and CDR2 (DFQATT, SNEGSKA) derive from the germline V gene (reference sequence). Between the V and J ends, shortened by 1 base and 1 base respectively, the junction contains 10 bases. Counted from cysteine to phenylalanine, this CDR3 has 14 amino acids. CDR3 DNA is the only sequence kept; it has 42 bases, read in frame from the first base.